This T cell receptor (beta chain) appears in the sequencing data of a study of shared clonotypes between healthy human individuals. The assay was carried out at the deep level. For sorted subsets, approximately 200 ng DNA per replicate equaled 30,000 or so T cell genomes. The assay was immunoSEQ multiplex PCR, and TCRdb's table has in-frame clones only and misses some. The sample carries under 1,100,000 clones, 75% recorded once. V gave up 6 bases and J gave up 6 bases, with 6 bases separating them. Germline assignment: CDR1 SNHLY and CDR2 FYNNEI. The CDR3 loop spans 11 amino acids. This clonotype was sampled from a young man in good health. This chain joins TRBV2 and TRBJ2-1; D gene uncertain. The sequencing sample was made of memory CD4+ T cells sorted from blood. Indicated subset: CD45RA-negative fraction. The CDR3 sequence is CASSPPNEQFF. CDR3 DNA sequence: TGTGCCAGCAGCCCCCCCAATGAGCAGTTCTTC.